This T cell receptor (beta chain) emerged from a study of blood T cell repertoires in COVID-19. Study overall: Both acute and convalescent COVID-19 samples were obtained from the United States, Italy and Spain.

Original data processing: The assay estimated nucleated cells by amplifying reference gene primers. Here immunoSEQ multiplex PCR was the method, and the copy in TCRdb shows in-frame clones only, minus some. D and trimming were read from the DNA, whereas the V and J calls and clone size are those reported in that table. Of 300,000 to 450,000 clones listed, around 87% are singletons. This clone showed up just once. The CDR3 contains 15 residues. Germline CDR1 SGHRS, CDR2 YFSETQ. J gave up 7 bases and V 4 bases, and 6 bases lay outside the gene matches. The source material was peripheral blood. The J gene is TRBJ1-6, the V gene TRBV5-1, with 9 bases aligning to TRBD1. The source of this sequence is a woman aged 55-70 years with COVID-19, enrolled during active disease. The CDR3 nucleotides read TGCGCCAGCAGCGCGGTGGACAGGGGAAATTCACCCCTCCACTTT. This sequence encodes CASSAVDRGNSPLHF.